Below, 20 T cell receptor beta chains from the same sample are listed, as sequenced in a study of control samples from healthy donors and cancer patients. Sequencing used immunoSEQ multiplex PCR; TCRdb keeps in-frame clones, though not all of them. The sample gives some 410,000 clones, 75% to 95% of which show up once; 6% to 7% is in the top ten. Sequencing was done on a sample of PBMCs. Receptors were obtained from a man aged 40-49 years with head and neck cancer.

CDR3 in DNA: TGTGCCAGCACCTCGAGGGCGGGGAACACTGAAGCTTTCTTT. This encodes CASTSRAGNTEAFF. This chain uses TRBV7-9 with TRBJ1-1; no definite D call. V lost 7 bases to trimming and J lost 1 base, with 13 bases between them. This CDR3 contains 14 residues. The germline gives CDR1 SEHNR, CDR2 FQNEAQ (reference sequence).

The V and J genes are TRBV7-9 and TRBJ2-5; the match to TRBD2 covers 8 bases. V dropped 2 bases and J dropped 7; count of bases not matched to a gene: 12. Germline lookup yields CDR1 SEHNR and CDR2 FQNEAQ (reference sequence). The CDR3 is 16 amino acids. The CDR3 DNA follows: TGTGCCAGCAGCTTATACCCCCTAGGCCTAGCGGGGACCCAGTACTTC. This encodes CASSLYPLGLAGTQYF.

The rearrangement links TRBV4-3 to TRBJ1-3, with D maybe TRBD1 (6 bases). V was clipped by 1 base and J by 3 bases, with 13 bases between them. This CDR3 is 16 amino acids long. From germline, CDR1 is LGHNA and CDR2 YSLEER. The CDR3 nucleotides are TGCGCCAGCAGCCAAGGATTGGGGGCGGGTGGAAACACCATATATTTT. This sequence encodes CASSQGLGAGGNTIYF.

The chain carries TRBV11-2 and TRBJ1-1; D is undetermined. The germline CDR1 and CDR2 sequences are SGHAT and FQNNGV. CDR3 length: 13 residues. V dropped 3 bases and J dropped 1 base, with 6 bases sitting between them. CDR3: CASSFRGNTEAFF. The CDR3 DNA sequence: TGTGCCAGCAGCTTTCGTGGGAACACTGAAGCTTTCTTT.

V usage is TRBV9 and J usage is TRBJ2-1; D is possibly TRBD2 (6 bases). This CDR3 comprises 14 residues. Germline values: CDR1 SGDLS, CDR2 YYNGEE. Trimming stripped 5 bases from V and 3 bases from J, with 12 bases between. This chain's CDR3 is CASSPGGFYNEQFF. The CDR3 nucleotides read TGTGCCAGCAGTCCCGGGGGTTTCTACAATGAGCAGTTCTTC. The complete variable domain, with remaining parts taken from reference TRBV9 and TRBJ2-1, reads DSGVTQTPKHLITATGQRVTLRCSPRSGDLSVYWYQQSLDQGLQFLIQYYNGEERAKGNILERFSAQQFPDLHSELNLSSLELGDSALYFCASSPGGFYNEQFFGPGTRLTVL.

The CDR3 is CASSDRGRGYTF. Here the CDR3 DNA reads TGTGCCAGCAGTGACAGGGGGCGCGGCTACACCTTC. J is TRBJ1-2 and V is TRBV28; 10 bases are a match to TRBD1. This CDR3 has 12 amino acids. Germline CDR1 is MDHEN and CDR2 is SYDVKM. V dropped 5 bases and J dropped 8; count of bases not matched to a gene: 2.

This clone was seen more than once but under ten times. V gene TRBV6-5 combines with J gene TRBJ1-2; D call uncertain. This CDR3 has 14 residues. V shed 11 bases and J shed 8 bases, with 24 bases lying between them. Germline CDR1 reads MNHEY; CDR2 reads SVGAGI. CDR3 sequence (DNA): TGTGCCTCATGGGCGGGCCGAACTCAGCGAGGCTACACCTTC. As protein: CASWAGRTQRGYTF.

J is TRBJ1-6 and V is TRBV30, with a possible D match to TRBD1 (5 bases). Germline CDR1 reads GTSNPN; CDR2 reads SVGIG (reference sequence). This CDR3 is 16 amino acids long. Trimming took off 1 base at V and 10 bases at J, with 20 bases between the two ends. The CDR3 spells CAWSARTLNPGSPLHF. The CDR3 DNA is TGTGCCTGGAGTGCACGGACCCTCAACCCAGGGTCACCCCTCCACTTT.

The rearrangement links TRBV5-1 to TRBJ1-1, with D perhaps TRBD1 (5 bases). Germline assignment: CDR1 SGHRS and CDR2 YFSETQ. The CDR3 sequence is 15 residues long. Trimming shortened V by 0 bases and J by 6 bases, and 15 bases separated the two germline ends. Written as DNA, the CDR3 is TGCGCCAGCAGCTTGGATAGAGGAAGGGGTGCTGAAGCTTTCTTT. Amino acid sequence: CASSLDRGRGAEAFF.

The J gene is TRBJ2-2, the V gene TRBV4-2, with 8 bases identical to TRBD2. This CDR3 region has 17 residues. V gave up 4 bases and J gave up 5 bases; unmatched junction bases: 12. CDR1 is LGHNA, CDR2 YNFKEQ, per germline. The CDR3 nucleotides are TGTGCCAGCAGCCCCAACCTCAGCGGGAGTAGGACCGGGGAGCTGTTTTTT. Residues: CASSPNLSGSRTGELFF.

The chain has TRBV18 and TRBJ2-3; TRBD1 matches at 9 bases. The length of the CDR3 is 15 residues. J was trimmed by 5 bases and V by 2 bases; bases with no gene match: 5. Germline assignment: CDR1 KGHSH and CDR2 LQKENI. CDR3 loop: CASSPRGQGVDTQYF. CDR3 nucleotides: TGTGCCAGCTCACCAAGGGGACAGGGCGTAGATACGCAGTATTTT.

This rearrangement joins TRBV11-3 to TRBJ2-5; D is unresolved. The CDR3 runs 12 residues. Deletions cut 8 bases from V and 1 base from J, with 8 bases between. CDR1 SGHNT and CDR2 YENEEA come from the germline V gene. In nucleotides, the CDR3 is TGTGCCAGCTCGGAGACCCAAGAGACCCAGTACTTC. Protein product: CASSETQETQYF.

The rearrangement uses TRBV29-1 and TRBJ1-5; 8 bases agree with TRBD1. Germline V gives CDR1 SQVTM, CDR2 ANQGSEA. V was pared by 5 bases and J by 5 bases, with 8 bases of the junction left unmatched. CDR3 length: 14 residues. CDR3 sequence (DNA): TGCAGCGTTCCCGGACAGGGCCCTTATCAGCCCCAGCATTTT. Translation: CSVPGQGPYQPQHF.

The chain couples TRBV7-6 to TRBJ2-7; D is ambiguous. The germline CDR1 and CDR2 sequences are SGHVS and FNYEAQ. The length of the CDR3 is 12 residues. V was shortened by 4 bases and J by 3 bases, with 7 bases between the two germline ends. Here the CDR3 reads CASSSYYYEQYF. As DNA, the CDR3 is TGTGCCAGCAGCTCTTACTACTACGAGCAGTACTTC.

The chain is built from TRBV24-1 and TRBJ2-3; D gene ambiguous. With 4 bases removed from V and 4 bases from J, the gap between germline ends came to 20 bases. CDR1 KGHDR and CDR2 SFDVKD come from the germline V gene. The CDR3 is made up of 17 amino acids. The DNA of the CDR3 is TGTGCCACCAGTGACTCAAAATTAAGTCCAGGCGCAGATACGCAGTATTTT. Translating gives CATSDSKLSPGADTQYF.

CDR3 DNA sequence: TGTGCCAGCAGCTTAGTCTTCCCTGAAGCTTTCTTT. This translates into CASSLVFPEAFF. The V call is TRBV7-2, the J call TRBJ1-1, with D unclear. The CDR3 runs 12 residues. From germline, CDR1 is SGHTA and CDR2 FQGNSA. V lost 1 base to trimming and J lost 6 bases, with 6 bases between them.

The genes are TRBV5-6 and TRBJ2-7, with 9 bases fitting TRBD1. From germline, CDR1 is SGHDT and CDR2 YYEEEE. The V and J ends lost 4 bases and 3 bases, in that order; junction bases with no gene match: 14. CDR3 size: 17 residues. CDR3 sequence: CASSLASTGTGHYEQYF. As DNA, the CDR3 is TGTGCCAGCAGCCTGGCATCTACCGGGACAGGGCACTACGAGCAGTACTTC.

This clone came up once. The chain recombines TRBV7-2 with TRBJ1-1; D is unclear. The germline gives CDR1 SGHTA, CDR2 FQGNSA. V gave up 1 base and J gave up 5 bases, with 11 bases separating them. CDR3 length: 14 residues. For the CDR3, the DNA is TGTGCCAGCAGCTTAGACGGGAGAGGGACTGAAGCTTTCTTT. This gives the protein CASSLDGRGTEAFF.

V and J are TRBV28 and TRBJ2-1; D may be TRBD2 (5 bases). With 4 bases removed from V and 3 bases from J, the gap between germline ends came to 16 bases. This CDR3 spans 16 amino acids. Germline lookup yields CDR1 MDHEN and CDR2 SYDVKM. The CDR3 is CASSSPHWTVYNEQFF. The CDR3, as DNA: TGTGCCAGCAGTTCCCCTCATTGGACTGTCTACAATGAGCAGTTCTTC. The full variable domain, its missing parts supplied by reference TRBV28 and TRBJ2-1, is DVKVTQSSRYLVKRTGEKVFLECVQDMDHENMFWYRQDPGLGLRLIYFSYDVKMKEKGDIPEGYSVSREKKERFSLILESASTNQTSMYLCASSSPHWTVYNEQFFGPGTRLTVL.

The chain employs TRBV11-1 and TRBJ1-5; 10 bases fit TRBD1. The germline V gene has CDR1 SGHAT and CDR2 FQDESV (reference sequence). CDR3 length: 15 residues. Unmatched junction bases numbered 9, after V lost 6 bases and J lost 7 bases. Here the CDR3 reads CASSLGTGVGQPQHF. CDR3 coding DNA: TGTGCCAGCAGTCTCGGGACAGGGGTAGGCCAGCCCCAGCATTTT.